The 31 T cell receptor beta chains in this list originate from one sample, sequenced in a study of regulatory T cells in long-lasting Graves disease. Time point: newly diagnosed GD, antithyroid drugs for less than 3 months. PBMCs were the source of the RNA used for TCR sequencing. Arm-PCR with iRepertoire HTBI primers amplified the CDR3 regions for these TCR beta libraries. TCRdb fed the multiplex PCR reads into MiXCR, producing one record per CDR3 protein. This sample carries a few hundred thousand distinct CDR3 sequences, around an eighth of them seen once, and the ten largest clones take under 10%. Separately, the same data were catalogued under a study of T cells in Graves' hyperthyroidism and ophthalmopathy.

Here the sequenced sample was peripheral blood mononuclear cells (PBMCs), taken at new diagnosis, from a patient treated with antithyroid drugs. These receptors were taken from a man aged 30 to 45 with Graves disease.

This clonotype was counted many times. This chain uses TRBV5-1 with TRBJ2-7; 10 nucleotides align to TRBD1. The length of the CDR3 is 17 residues. The J segment lost 0 bases and the V segment lost 0 bases, leaving 6 bases of the junction unmatched. Germline V gene sequence: CDR1 SGHRS, CDR2 YFSETQ. The CDR3: CASSLGGQGPLSYEQYF. The CDR3 DNA sequence: TGCGCCAGCAGCTTGGGGGGACAGGGGCCTCTCTCCTACGAGCAGTACTTC.

This clonotype was picked up a small number of times. At one end, the junction sequence differs from germline, possibly due to a read error. The J gene is TRBJ2-1, the V gene TRBV12-3 or TRBV12-4, with D perhaps matching TRBD2 (5 bases). The CDR3 sequence is 15 residues long. Here the CDR3 reads CASSLGRVGDNEQFF. As DNA, the CDR3 is TGTGCCAGCAGCTTAGGGCGAGTCGGGGACAATGAGCAGTTCTTC.

This clonotype was detected a few times. V is TRBV19 and J is TRBJ2-1; 14 bases agree with TRBD2. This CDR3 is built from 15 residues. Germline trimming cut 10 bases from V and 0 bases from J; bases unmatched to any gene: 2. Germline V gene data show CDR1 as LNHDA and CDR2 as SQIVND (reference sequence). The CDR3 sequence: CATGTSGSSYNEQFF. In DNA form, the CDR3 reads TGTGCCACCGGGACTAGCGGGAGCTCCTACAATGAGCAGTTCTTC.

The table lists this clonotype with a few counts. V is TRBV13 and J is TRBJ2-4, with 13 nucleotides matching TRBD2. The junction had 10 bases not matched to a gene; V was cut back by 5 bases and J by 3 bases. The CDR3 loop spans 18 amino acids. The germline gives CDR1 PRHDT, CDR2 FYEKMQ (reference sequence). The CDR3 loop is CASSPGTSGTGSKNIQYF. CDR3 nucleotides: TGTGCCAGCAGCCCGGGGACTAGCGGGACCGGAAGCAAAAACATTCAGTACTTC.

This clonotype was observed many times. V gene TRBV5-5 combines with J gene TRBJ1-3; D uncertain. This CDR3 contains 13 residues. Between the trimmed V and J ends, which lost 0 bases and 2 bases, there was a span of 3 bases. Looked up from germline, CDR1 is SGHKS and CDR2 is YYEKEE (reference sequence). As DNA, the CDR3 is TGTGCCAGCAGCTTGGGGACTGGAAACACCATATATTTT. Its translation is CASSLGTGNTIYF.

The chain employs TRBV27 and TRBJ2-7; D remains ambiguous. Trimming cost V 0 bases and J 3 bases, with 9 bases left between them. Germline lookup yields CDR1 MNHEY and CDR2 SMNVEV (reference sequence). CDR3 length: 14 amino acids. For the CDR3, the DNA is TGTGCCAGCAGTTTATCGAACCCCCACTACGAGCAGTACTTC. It translates to CASSLSNPHYEQYF.

This clonotype was seen only a few times. V and J are TRBV2 and TRBJ2-1; D not resolved. The CDR3 has 11 residues. The V gene's germline CDR1 is SNHLY and CDR2 FYNNEI. V shed 8 bases and J shed 9 bases, with 11 bases lying between them. CDR3: CASPGPGEQFF. In DNA form, the CDR3 reads TGTGCCAGCCCCGGACCCGGTGAGCAGTTCTTC.

The CDR3 DNA sequence: TGCGCCAGCAGTGACCCAGGGGGCCCTTTGAAAGGAGCTTTCTTT. Amino acid sequence: CASSDPGGPLKGAFF. The chain recombines TRBV10-1 with TRBJ1-1, with TRBD1 matching over 8 bases. CDR3 length: 15 residues. Germline V gene sequence: CDR1 WNHNN, CDR2 SYGVQD (reference sequence). After removal of 3 bases from V and 10 bases from J, the junction contained 13 bases not matched to a gene.

The J gene is TRBJ2-5, the V gene TRBV5-1, with D possibly TRBD2 on 5 matching bases. From germline, CDR1 is SGHRS and CDR2 YFSETQ. This CDR3 has 13 residues. Trimming took 5 bases from V and 5 from J, leaving 13 bases between them. DNA of the CDR3: TGCGCCAGCAGGTTTGAGGGCGGGGAGACCCAGTACTTC. It translates to CASRFEGGETQYF.

This clonotype was recorded at least ten times. This chain connects TRBV2 to TRBJ2-1; 12 bases agree with TRBD2. V was pared by 10 bases and J by 1 base, with 14 bases of the junction left unmatched. CDR3 length: 18 amino acids. The germline CDR1 and CDR2 sequences are SNHLY and FYNNEI. This CDR3 reads CAIHRLAGDKRSYNEQFF. Here the CDR3 DNA reads TGTGCCATCCACAGACTAGCGGGAGATAAAAGATCCTACAATGAGCAGTTCTTC.

This clonotype was seen ten or more times. The genes are TRBV11-2 and TRBJ2-7; 7 positions agree with TRBD1. CDR1 and CDR2 (germline): SGHAT, FQNNGV. J gave up 1 base and V 4 bases, and 4 bases lay outside the gene matches. CDR3 length equals 14 residues. The CDR3 here is CASSSLTGSYEQYF. CDR3 bases: TGTGCCAGCAGCTCCTTGACAGGGTCCTACGAGCAGTACTTC.

The chain recombines TRBV6-1 with TRBJ2-1, with 11 bases matching TRBD2. V lost 6 bases, J lost 5 bases, and 21 bases stayed unmatched. The CDR3 sequence is 20 residues long. CDR1 MNHNS and CDR2 SASEGT come from the germline V gene. CDR3 sequence reads: CASSLWGQALTSGNDNEQFF. CDR3 bases: TGTGCCAGCAGCCTGTGGGGACAGGCCCTGACTAGCGGGAACGACAATGAGCAGTTCTTC.

This clonotype was found a few times. Being one base from a much bigger clone, this may be a read error. The chain recombines TRBV20-1 with TRBJ2-7; D unclear. Germline V gene sequence: CDR1 DFQATT, CDR2 SNEGSKA (reference sequence). The CDR3 runs to 11 residues. The CDR3 sequence: CSARPGYGQYF. DNA of the CDR3: TGCAGTGCTAGACCCGGTTACGGGCAGTACTTC.

The sample holds a few counts of this clonotype. The V call is TRBV15, the J call TRBJ1-5, with D possibly matching TRBD1 (5 bases). The ends were cut back, 5 bases at V and 3 bases at J, with 11 bases in the middle. Germline CDR1 reads LNHNV; CDR2 reads YYDKDF (reference sequence). This CDR3 is built from 14 residues. The DNA of the CDR3 is TGTGCCACCAGCTTCCGGGGCTTCAATCAGCCCCAGCATTTT. Its protein is CATSFRGFNQPQHF.

Turning to this clonotype: Mismatch with germline at one junction end may stem from a read error. This rearrangement joins TRBV10-3 to TRBJ2-3, with 9 bases lining up with TRBD1. In germline, CDR1 is ENHRY, CDR2 SYGVKD. The CDR3 runs 16 residues. The CDR3 is CANSGTPQGALDTQYF. DNA for the CDR3: TGTGCCAACAGTGGGACCCCACAGGGGGCGTTGGATACGCAGTATTTT.

There are a few counts of this clonotype. The rearrangement links TRBV3-1 to TRBJ2-3; D possibly uses TRBD1 or TRBD2 (6 bases each). V shed 1 base and J shed 6 bases, with 8 bases lying between them. Germline V gene data show CDR1 as LGHDT and CDR2 as YNNKEL (reference sequence). The CDR3 contains 13 residues. The CDR3 region is CASSQGGGDTQYF. CDR3 nucleotides: TGTGCCAGCAGCCAAGGAGGGGGGGATACGCAGTATTTT.

The rearrangement joins TRBV5-6 to TRBJ2-6; TRBD2 is a possible D gene (5 bases). The CDR3 is 15 amino acids. Trimming removed 2 bases at V and 1 base at J, with 7 bases between. Per germline, CDR1 SGHDT and CDR2 YYEEEE. In nucleotides, the CDR3 is TGTGCCAGCAGCTTTTGGAGGTCTGGGGCCAACGTCCTGACTTTC. It specifies CASSFWRSGANVLTF.

This clonotype was seen at least ten times. This chain links TRBV20-1 with TRBJ2-7, with TRBD1 identical over 11 bases. With V trimmed by 0 bases and J by 5 bases, 9 bases remained unmatched. Germline lookup yields CDR1 DFQATT and CDR2 SNEGSKA (reference sequence). The CDR3 spans 16 residues. CDR3 residues: CSARDGQGAIGDEQYF. Here the CDR3 DNA reads TGCAGTGCTAGAGACGGACAGGGGGCGATTGGAGACGAGCAGTACTTC.

This clonotype occurred a few times. The gene calls are TRBV5-1 and TRBJ1-2, with D unresolved. Deletions cut 0 bases from V and 6 bases from J, with 12 bases between. The CDR3 extends over 14 amino acids. Germline CDR1 and CDR2: SGHRS and YFSETQ. The DNA for the CDR3 is TGCGCCAGCAGCTTGGAGGGAAGGGCGGATGGCTACACCTTC. It encodes CASSLEGRADGYTF.

V usage is TRBV7-8 and J usage is TRBJ2-5; D is tentatively TRBD1 or TRBD2 (7 bases each). V dropped 4 bases and J dropped 3 bases, with 21 bases sitting between them. CDR1 is SGHVS and CDR2 is FQNEAQ in the germline V gene. The CDR3 has 17 amino acids. The CDR3 DNA is TGTGCCAGCAGCTACCCCAGGGGGGGTTTTGGCAAAGAGACCCAGTACTTC. This sequence encodes CASSYPRGGFGKETQYF.

The V gene is TRBV20-1, the J gene TRBJ1-4; 11 nucleotides match TRBD1. V shed 8 bases and J 0 bases; nucleotides not matched to a gene: 11. The CDR3 runs to 17 residues. Germline values: CDR1 DFQATT, CDR2 SNEGSKA (reference sequence). CDR3 bases: TGCAGTACCTATAGCAGGGACAGGGGGGCAACTAATGAAAAACTGTTTTTT. This sequence encodes CSTYSRDRGATNEKLFF.

This clonotype was seen ten or more times. This rearrangement joins TRBV6-1 to TRBJ1-4, with D maybe TRBD1 (6 bases). Germline V CDR1 and CDR2: MNHNS, SASEGT. Deletions cut 4 bases from V and 7 bases from J, with 13 bases between. This CDR3 has 14 amino acids. The CDR3 sequence: CASSGSGAGEKLFF. CDR3 sequence (DNA): TGTGCCAGCAGTGGTTCAGGGGCGGGTGAAAAACTGTTTTTT.

The chain uses TRBV18 and TRBJ2-6; D may be TRBD1 or TRBD2 (5 bases each). Germline V gene lookup returns CDR1 KGHSH and CDR2 LQKENI. CDR3 length equals 11 residues. Between the trimmed V and J ends, which lost 2 bases and 12 bases, there was a span of 5 bases. DNA for the CDR3: TGTGCCAGCTCACCAGGGGGCGTCCTGACTTTC. This gives the protein CASSPGGVLTF.

This clonotype was seen many times. The chain uses TRBV5-1 and TRBJ2-5; D is ambiguous. The germline gives CDR1 SGHRS, CDR2 YFSETQ. Trimming shortened V by 4 bases and J by 2 bases, and 12 bases separated the two germline ends. This CDR3 spans 14 amino acids. The CDR3 DNA reads as TGCGCCAGCAGCGTCGTAAGTGCTCAAGAGACCCAGTACTTC. Protein sequence: CASSVVSAQETQYF. Supplemented by reference TRBV5-1 and TRBJ2-5, the full variable domain reads KAGVTQTPRYLIKTRGQQVTLSCSPISGHRSVSWYQQTPGQGLQFLFEYFSETQRNKGNFPGRFSGRQFSNSRSEMNVSTLELGDSALYLCASSVVSAQETQYFGPGTRLLVL.

This clonotype was seen a handful of times. The chain combines TRBV6-1 with TRBJ1-5, with TRBD1 identical over 7 bases. Germline CDR1 and CDR2: MNHNS and SASEGT. The CDR3 has 13 residues. With 7 bases clipped from V and 5 bases from J, the junction kept 5 bases outside the gene matches. CDR3 nucleotides: TGTGCCAGCACAACAGGGGTCGATCAGCCCCAGCATTTT. Translation gives CASTTGVDQPQHF.

This clonotype was seen repeatedly, ten times or more. Sequence at one end of the junction differs from germline and may be a read error. This chain joins TRBV6-4 and TRBJ1-1; a weak D match, TRBD1 (6 bases). The CDR3 length is 14 residues. Germline V gene lookup returns CDR1 MRHNA and CDR2 SNTAGT. CDR3: CAGSPRGGGTEAFF. In DNA, the CDR3 is TGTGCCGGCAGTCCGAGGGGGGGCGGTACTGAAGCTTTCTTT.

This clonotype was seen more than once but under ten times. The genes are TRBV30 and TRBJ1-4; no reliable D call. The germline CDR1 and CDR2 sequences are GTSNPN and SVGIG (reference sequence). This CDR3 contains 11 residues. Trimming removed 6 bases at V and 7 bases at J, with 9 bases between. CDR3 protein: CACTLLEKLFF. In nucleotides, the CDR3 is TGTGCCTGCACCCTTCTTGAAAAACTGTTTTTT.

This clonotype was picked up a small number of times. The V and J genes are TRBV4-1 and TRBJ2-5; D is perhaps TRBD1 (6 bases). Trimming cost V 3 bases and J 2 bases, with 13 bases left between them. Looked up from germline, CDR1 is MGHRA and CDR2 is YSYEKL. This CDR3 is built from 15 residues. The CDR3 here is CASSHPGQLQETQYF. The DNA of the CDR3 is TGCGCCAGCAGCCATCCCGGACAGCTTCAAGAGACCCAGTACTTC.

The chain uses TRBV3-1 and TRBJ2-1, with a possible D match to TRBD1 (5 bases). Between the trimmed V and J ends, which lost 0 bases and 7 bases, there was a span of 22 bases. Germline CDR1 and CDR2: LGHDT and YNNKEL (reference sequence). The CDR3 runs 18 residues. The CDR3 reads CASSQDLVRGLMGNEQFF. The CDR3 DNA is TGTGCCAGCAGCCAAGATCTTGTAAGGGGCCTGATGGGGAATGAGCAGTTCTTC.

The sample holds many counts of this clonotype. The chain employs TRBV5-1 and TRBJ2-5, with 14 positions matching TRBD2. Germline V CDR1 and CDR2: SGHRS, YFSETQ. The CDR3 covers 16 residues. J lost 5 bases, V lost 3 bases, and 6 bases had no gene match. CDR3 loop: CASSYGRLAGGETQYF. CDR3 nucleotide sequence: TGCGCCAGCAGCTACGGGAGACTAGCGGGAGGGGAGACCCAGTACTTC.

The J gene is TRBJ1-2, the V gene TRBV28; D possibly corresponds to TRBD1 (5 bases). V lost 2 bases and J lost 1, with 8 bases in between. Germline V gene data show CDR1 as MDHEN and CDR2 as SYDVKM. The CDR3 sequence is 14 residues long. CDR3 in DNA: TGTGCCAGCAGTTTACAGGGTATTAACTATGGCTACACCTTC. It is translated as CASSLQGINYGYTF.